The 29 T cell receptor beta chains presented below share a single source sample, sequenced in a study of vaccination and CD4 T cells after COVID-19. Sample treatment: approximately nine-day PBMC culture with coronavirus spike peptide pools or control peptides (ViraFEST assay). For these TCRs, the target antigens are not known. Sequencing of DNA taken from cultured CD4+ T cells relied on the Oncomine TCR Beta short-read assay. TCRdb reanalysed the PCR reads using MiXCR and keeps one entry per CDR3 protein. The sample comprises 9,500 to 13,000 distinct CDR3 sequences, roughly two fifths of which are singletons, and under 35% rests with the top ten. The sequenced sample was CD4+ T cells from blood, cultured in vitro. The receptors were gathered from a human donor who had recovered from COVID-19.

This sequence joins TRBV6-2 or TRBV6-3 and TRBJ2-2; 9 bases match TRBD1. With 5 bases clipped from V and 6 bases from J, the junction kept 7 bases outside the gene matches. The CDR3 totals 15 residues. The germline gives CDR1 MNHEY, CDR2 SVGEGT. CDR3 residues: CASSRDRAVPGELFF. In DNA form, the CDR3 reads TGTGCCAGCAGTCGGGACAGGGCAGTCCCCGGGGAGCTGTTTTTT.

Only a few counts were recorded for this clonotype. The chain is built from TRBV7-2 and TRBJ2-3; the match to TRBD1 covers 8 bases. Germline loops: CDR1 SGHTA, CDR2 FQGNSA. This CDR3 has 16 residues. The V and J ends lost 5 bases and 4 bases, in that order; junction bases with no gene match: 11. CDR3 nucleotides: TGTGCCAGCAGCCACGCCCTCTGGACAGGGCCAGATACGCAGTATTTT. The encoded protein is CASSHALWTGPDTQYF.

The V and J genes are TRBV12-3 or TRBV12-4 and TRBJ2-3, with TRBD1 matching 9 bases. The CDR3 loop spans 14 amino acids. Trimming took 7 bases from V and 4 from J; bases not matched to a gene: 6. CDR3 amino acids: CASTRDRAADTQYF. The DNA of the CDR3 is TGTGCCAGCACCCGGGACAGGGCGGCAGATACGCAGTATTTT.

Here the CDR3 DNA reads TGTGCCAGCAGCCAAGGGGGGGGCACTGAAGCTTTCTTT. Translating it yields CASSQGGGTEAFF. V gene TRBV6-1 combines with J gene TRBJ1-1, with a tentative D call TRBD1 (6 bases). The germline V and J ends were trimmed by 6 bases and 4 bases, with 12 bases remaining between them. CDR1 and CDR2 from the germline V gene are MNHNS and SASEGT. The CDR3 sequence is 13 residues long.

This clonotype was detected only a few times. J is TRBJ2-3 and V is TRBV2; tentative D call: TRBD2 (6 bases). Germline values: CDR1 SNHLY, CDR2 FYNNEI. V gave up 8 bases and J gave up 3 bases, with 12 bases separating them. The CDR3 has 13 amino acids. The chain's CDR3 is CASLGGVTDTQYF. CDR3 DNA sequence: TGTGCCAGCTTGGGCGGGGTGACAGATACGCAGTATTTT.

This sequence joins TRBV20-1 and TRBJ2-5; 10 bases fit TRBD2. Germline loops: CDR1 DFQATT, CDR2 SNEGSKA (reference sequence). V was clipped by 2 bases and J by 7 bases; unmatched bases: 10. The CDR3 spans 15 residues. The CDR3 nucleotides are TGCAGTGCTAGATTTGCGAGCGGGGGGGCCGGGACCCAGTACTTC. Amino acid sequence: CSARFASGGAGTQYF.

V usage is TRBV12-3 or TRBV12-4 and J usage is TRBJ1-3, with D perhaps TRBD1 (5 bases). V shed 6 bases and J shed 0 bases, with 9 bases lying between them. This CDR3 has 14 amino acids. The CDR3 sequence: CASRGALSGNTIYF. CDR3 coding DNA: TGTGCCAGCAGAGGGGCGCTCTCTGGAAACACCATATATTTT.

The J gene is TRBJ1-6, the V gene TRBV12-3 or TRBV12-4; TRBD1 matches 7 bases. V was pared by 8 bases and J by 4 bases, with 5 bases of the junction left unmatched. The CDR3 covers 14 residues. CDR3 residues: CASGGTAYNSPLHF. The CDR3 nucleotides are TGTGCCAGCGGGGGGACAGCTTATAATTCACCCCTCCACTTT.

This clonotype turned up a few times. The chain uses TRBV6-2 or TRBV6-3 and TRBJ1-5, with 9 positions matching TRBD1. The CDR3 sequence is 18 residues long. The V segment lost 2 bases and the J segment 0 bases; nucleotides outside the gene matches: 8. Germline V gives CDR1 MNHEY, CDR2 SVGEGT. The CDR3 DNA is TGTGCCAGCAGTTACGCGGGACAGGGTAAAGGTAGCAATCAGCCCCAGCATTTT. It codes for CASSYAGQGKGSNQPQHF.

The chain employs TRBV5-1 and TRBJ2-2; D call uncertain. The CDR3 is 12 amino acids. Per germline, CDR1 SGHRS and CDR2 YFSETQ. The V and J ends lost 4 bases and 7 bases respectively, with 8 bases between them. The CDR3 bases are TGCGCCAGCAGCAAAACCGGCGGGGAGCTGTTTTTT. Translating it yields CASSKTGGELFF.

V and J are TRBV10-3 and TRBJ1-6; TRBD1 is a possible D gene (5 bases). The CDR3 length is 12 residues. Germline V lookup: CDR1 ENHRY, CDR2 SYGVKD. Trimming shortened V by 7 bases and J by 12 bases, and 13 bases separated the two germline ends. In DNA, the CDR3 is TGTGCCATCAAGTCTCGGGACTTACCCCTCCACTTT. It is translated as CAIKSRDLPLHF.

The chain carries TRBV20-1 and TRBJ1-5, with D possibly TRBD1 on 5 matching bases. There are 16 residues in the CDR3. Germline V gene data show CDR1 as DFQATT and CDR2 as SNEGSKA (reference sequence). The V and J ends lost 4 bases and 6 bases respectively, with 22 bases between them. The CDR3 spells CSATPTGTRGIQPQHF. CDR3 bases: TGCAGTGCTACACCTACCGGGACCCGAGGGATTCAGCCCCAGCATTTT.

This sequence joins TRBV11-2 and TRBJ1-2; 9 positions agree with TRBD1. The trim removed 6 bases at V and 5 bases at J, leaving 4 bases unmatched. Germline CDR1 is SGHAT and CDR2 is FQNNGV. The CDR3 has 13 amino acids. This CDR3 is CASRGQGGYGYTF. Written as DNA, the CDR3 is TGTGCCAGCAGGGGACAGGGTGGGTATGGCTACACCTTC.

V is TRBV5-6 and J is TRBJ1-2, with D hard to call. There are 13 residues in the CDR3. V lost 4 bases and J 9 bases, leaving 16 bases between the germline ends. Germline V gives CDR1 SGHDT, CDR2 YYEEEE. The DNA for the CDR3 is TGTGCCAGCAGCCTGGTAGGGCAGCGAAGCTACACCTTC. Translated: CASSLVGQRSYTF.

The gene calls are TRBV7-9 and TRBJ1-1, with TRBD1 identical over 7 bases. Germline V CDR1 and CDR2: SEHNR, FQNEAQ (reference sequence). CDR3 length: 14 amino acids. Trimming at V came to 5 bases and at J to 7 bases, leaving 10 bases not matched to a gene. The CDR3 reads CASSRSRGGNEAFF. CDR3 DNA sequence: TGTGCCAGCAGCCGATCCAGGGGGGGGAATGAAGCTTTCTTT.

This clonotype was seen a few times. The J gene is TRBJ1-6, the V gene TRBV10-2; D not certain. Germline lookup yields CDR1 WSHSY and CDR2 SAAADI. V lost 2 bases to trimming and J lost 12 bases, with 11 bases between them. The CDR3 is made up of 13 amino acids. The CDR3 DNA reads as TGCGCCAGCAGTGAGGGACCGCTACAACCCCTCCACTTT. Its protein product is CASSEGPLQPLHF.

This chain connects TRBV6-2 or TRBV6-3 to TRBJ2-7; the match to TRBD2 covers 9 bases. Germline V gene data show CDR1 as MNHEY and CDR2 as SVGEGT. The CDR3 is 14 residues long. V lost 6 bases to trimming and J lost 5 bases; unmatched junction nucleotides: 8. CDR3 sequence (DNA): TGTGCCAGCAGACGTTTAGCGGGGGCCAACGAGCAGTACTTC. This sequence encodes CASRRLAGANEQYF.

The chain joins TRBV7-2 to TRBJ2-4; possible D gene TRBD2, 5 bases. The CDR3 is 13 residues long. V shed 5 bases and J shed 5 bases, with 10 bases lying between them. From germline, CDR1 is SGHTA and CDR2 FQGNSA. CDR3 in DNA: TGTGCCAGCAGCCTCGAGAGGGAAAACATTCAGTACTTC. It encodes CASSLERENIQYF.

The V call is TRBV5-1, the J call TRBJ1-2, with 8 bases lining up with TRBD1. Germline CDR1 reads SGHRS; CDR2 reads YFSETQ. CDR3 length: 14 residues. The V gene end was trimmed by 4 bases and the J gene end by 6 bases; junction bases not matched to a gene: 8. The CDR3 spells CASSQSRGRNGYTF. DNA for the CDR3: TGCGCCAGCAGCCAATCCAGGGGGCGGAATGGCTACACCTTC. The full variable domain, with the rest looked up from reference TRBV5-1 and TRBJ1-2, is KAGVTQTPRYLIKTRGQQVTLSCSPISGHRSVSWYQQTPGQGLQFLFEYFSETQRNKGNFPGRFSGRQFSNSRSEMNVSTLELGDSALYLCASSQSRGRNGYTFGSGTRLTVV.

In its sample, this clonotype was seen a few times. This chain connects TRBV18 to TRBJ2-3; D is unresolved. CDR1 KGHSH and CDR2 LQKENI come from the germline V gene. CDR3 length equals 12 residues. V was pared by 2 bases and J by 3 bases, with 3 bases between. For the CDR3, the DNA is TGTGCCAGCTCACCAAGAACAGATACGCAGTATTTT. This gives the protein CASSPRTDTQYF.

V is TRBV20-1 and J is TRBJ1-1; D gene unclear. This CDR3 is 13 amino acids long. CDR1 and CDR2 (germline): DFQATT, SNEGSKA (reference sequence). Trimming removed 5 bases from V and 10 bases from J, with 20 bases in between. For the CDR3, the DNA is TGCAGTGCTCGCCTCGTTGGTGGACCTGTAGCTTTCTTT. Translated: CSARLVGGPVAFF.

The chain carries TRBV12-3 or TRBV12-4 and TRBJ2-1; D not certain. V gave up 5 bases and J gave up 5 bases, with 16 bases separating them. The CDR3 has 15 amino acids. CDR3: CASSARPLQNNEQFF. The CDR3 nucleotides are TGTGCCAGCAGTGCCCGGCCGCTCCAGAACAATGAGCAGTTCTTC.

The V call is TRBV7-9, the J call TRBJ2-3; TRBD1 agrees at 11 bases. With 2 bases clipped from V and 1 base from J, the junction kept 11 bases outside the gene matches. The CDR3 contains 19 residues. Germline values: CDR1 SEHNR, CDR2 FQNEAQ (reference sequence). The CDR3 DNA reads as TGTGCCAGCAGCTTAATTGGGACAGGGGGTTACGGCGGCACAGATACGCAGTATTTT. Its translation is CASSLIGTGGYGGTDTQYF.

This clonotype showed up just a few times. The chain is built from TRBV12-3 or TRBV12-4 and TRBJ1-5; D is perhaps TRBD1 (6 bases). V gave up 7 bases and J gave up 1 base, with 11 bases separating them. CDR3 length: 14 residues. In DNA, the CDR3 is TGTGCCAGCACTCTAGGGGGAAGCAATCAGCCCCAGCATTTT. It encodes CASTLGGSNQPQHF.

This clonotype has just one count. The rearrangement joins TRBV12-3 or TRBV12-4 to TRBJ1-3; tentative D call: TRBD1 (6 bases). The CDR3 sequence is 15 residues long. The V and J ends lost 5 bases and 1 base respectively, with 12 bases between them. CDR3 amino acids: CASSRTGTSGNTIYF. The CDR3 coding sequence is TGTGCCAGCAGTCGCACAGGGACGTCTGGAAACACCATATATTTT.

The CDR3 loop is CAWSLAGGLKGETQYF. CDR3 DNA: TGTGCCTGGAGTCTGGCGGGGGGGCTGAAGGGGGAGACCCAGTACTTC. The chain couples TRBV30 to TRBJ2-5; 9 bases fit TRBD2. CDR1 is GTSNPN, CDR2 SVGIG, per germline (reference sequence). The CDR3 has 16 residues. V gave up 2 bases and J gave up 5 bases; unmatched junction bases: 12.

This sequence joins TRBV7-6 and TRBJ2-2; D is possibly TRBD1 (5 bases). The CDR3 length is 15 residues. V gave up 3 bases and J gave up 4 bases, with 12 bases separating them. Germline V lookup: CDR1 SGHVS, CDR2 FNYEAQ. Here the CDR3 reads CASSLRIGATGELFF. CDR3 DNA sequence: TGTGCCAGCAGCTTGCGGATAGGGGCCACCGGGGAGCTGTTTTTT.

This chain connects TRBV11-3 to TRBJ1-6; 7 bases are shared with TRBD1. Germline V gives CDR1 SGHNT, CDR2 YENEEA. The CDR3 has 15 residues. The ends lost 1 base at V and 9 bases at J; junction bases unmatched: 6. This CDR3 reads CASSLVSTGASPLHF. The CDR3, as DNA: TGTGCCAGCAGCTTAGTTTCTACAGGGGCTTCACCCCTCCACTTT. Drawing the rest from reference TRBV11-3 and TRBJ1-6, the complete variable domain is EAGVVQSPRYKIIEKKQPVAFWCNPISGHNTLYWYLQNLGQGPELLIRYENEEAVDDSQLPKDRFSAERLKGVDSTLKIQPAELGDSAVYLCASSLVSTGASPLHFGNGTRLTVT.

The chain uses TRBV20-1 and TRBJ1-5; D ambiguous. Germline V gene lookup returns CDR1 DFQATT and CDR2 SNEGSKA (reference sequence). This CDR3 is 13 amino acids long. The ends were cut back, 5 bases at V and 1 base at J, with 9 bases in the middle. CDR3 loop: CSAVSESNQPQHF. CDR3 DNA sequence: TGCAGTGCTGTCTCAGAAAGCAATCAGCCCCAGCATTTT.